This T cell receptor beta chain originates from a study of shared clonotypes between healthy human individuals (TCRdb year 2020). Context from the whole study: The cohort included a few men and a couple of women between 18 and 49 years of age. To increase sequencing depth and limit assay-specific biases, different laboratories used diverse techniques to prepare libraries and sequence TCR repertoires. The study deeply sequenced blood TCR repertoires of about 5 healthy adults to estimate repertoire size and the extent of clonotype sharing between individuals. For each donor, CD4 naive and CD4 memory were each run on three plates, CD8 naive on two plates, and CD8 memory on one plate. Leukapheresis yielded between about 0.8 and 8.9 billion PBMCs per donor. Summary of the overall study and its limitations: Pairwise subsampling indicated that sequencing depth was expected to affect the degree of clonotype sharing among donors. Compared with non-shared clonotypes, clonotypes shared by all four sorted-subset donors had higher generation probabilities. Even with the large sequencing depth, rarefaction of the sorted-subset datasets indicated that sequencing was incomplete. The small number of donors limited the genetic and exposure-history diversity represented. Naive subsets generally had larger estimated clonotype richness than memory subsets did. Sampling was restricted to blood, and TCR repertoires in tissues likely differ from the TCR repertoires found in blood. When a few donors were compared, the shared fraction of clonotypes was around 5% for naive CD4, roughly 3.4% for naive CD8, 2% to 2.5% for memory CD4, and about 0.36% for memory CD8.

The donors were healthy, HIV-negative adults with no recently reported acute infections or vaccinations. All donors were Caucasian adults living in Nashville, Tennessee, USA. CD4+ T cells were enriched through magnetic negative selection, after which naive cells were positively selected on CD45RA and the remaining negative fraction served as the memory subset. Blood was obtained by leukapheresis, after which PBMCs were separated by Ficoll-Histopaque density gradient centrifugation and cryopreserved in liquid nitrogen vapor phase. Analytical flow cytometry was used to check the purity and quantity of every magnetically sorted T cell population. Genomic DNA was isolated from every sorted fraction and measured by UV absorbance on a Nanodrop 2000c. As regards this clone: It lacks a known antigen. One base away there is no much larger clone; base qualities are not given.

TCR CDR3 regions were amplified from genomic DNA by multiplex PCR using the deep immunoSEQ assay. For each cell subset, the extracted genomic DNA was distributed evenly across all wells of several immunoSEQ 96-well plates, and each plate served as one replicate. Each replicate PCR for sorted subsets received around 200 ng genomic DNA, equal to roughly 29,000 T cell genomes. Purified libraries were measured with a Qubit 3.0 fluorometer, size-checked on a Bioanalyzer 2100, and measured again with the KAPA Library Quantification kit. Each immunoSEQ 96-well plate was sequenced on its own single-read 150-cycle Illumina NextSeq 550 flow cell. The paper's processing steps were these. Because only junctional sequences without quality scores were contained in the immunoSEQ output, filtering matching that applied to full-length reads could not be performed. To assign V/J genes and CDR3, sequences were annotated against IMGT germline references using PyIR, a Python wrapper for IgBLAST v1.9. Reads with weak V/J assignments (E-value above 1e-6), missing CDR3, stop codons, out-of-frame junctions, or ambiguous translated residues were removed. A V3J clonotype was defined by an identical inferred V gene, J gene, and CDR3 amino acid sequence. The percentage overlap between two repertoires was calculated by dividing the number of shared unique clonotypes by the size of the smaller repertoire. Repertoire richness was assessed with RTK rarefaction, the Chao1 estimator, and Recon v2.1 estimates of unobserved clonotypes. For all TCRbeta clonotypes obtained by the gDNA method from a few donors, generation probabilities were computed with OLGA. The table was pulled from immuneACCESS by TCRdb, which kept in-frame rearrangements only. Such tables lose some clones; where checked, under half of the loss comes from unresolved V genes, and the rest has no known cause. The V and J calls and clone size were taken over from that table, and D and trimming were inferred from the DNA. The sample table records 330,000 or so clones; roughly 70% of these occur just once. Approximately 10% of the sample lies in the top ten.

CDR1 and CDR2 are read off the germline V gene (reference sequence) as WNHNN and SYGVQD. V loses 8 bases, J loses 10 bases, and the germline ends lie 15 bases apart. Counted from cysteine to phenylalanine, this CDR3 has 12 amino acids. The entry retains the CDR3 DNA only, 36 bases that are in frame from base 1. The chain was built from TRBV10-1 and TRBJ2-1; the D element could tentatively be TRBD1 or TRBD2, as 5 bases agree for each. The source is a man aged 30 to 39 in good health. Sequencing used memory CD4+ T cells sorted from blood. What the cell subset or site label conveys for this sample: CD45RA-negative fraction. The sequence in DNA is TGCGCCAGCGGGGCTGGGAGACGGGAGCAGTTCTTC. Its protein reads: CASGAGRREQFF.